Below are 21 T cell receptor beta chains sequenced from a single sample in a study of shared clonotypes between healthy human individuals. The method was immunoSEQ multiplex PCR; TCRdb's version includes in-frame clones alone and lacks a portion of them. The repertoire holds under 750,000 clones, 72% seen once, with around 1.8% in the top ten. The material sequenced was memory CD4+ T cells sorted from blood. Specified subset: CD45RA-negative fraction. Receptor source: a woman aged 30 to 39 in good health.

Only a few counts were recorded for this clone. The chain employs TRBV2 and TRBJ2-5; 16 bases agree with TRBD2. CDR3 length equals 17 residues. Germline V gives CDR1 SNHLY, CDR2 FYNNEI. After removal of 3 bases from V and 1 base from J, the junction contained 2 bases not matched to a gene. In DNA form, the CDR3 reads TGTGCCAGCAGTGAGGGACTAGCGGGAGGGCCCCAAGAGACCCAGTACTTC. Translated: CASSEGLAGGPQETQYF.

The CDR3 nucleotides read TGTGCCAGCAGCTTATGGAGGGGCAGGGTGTCGGGTGAGCAGTACTTC. Translation gives CASSLWRGRVSGEQYF. V and J are TRBV11-2 and TRBJ2-7, with D possibly matching TRBD2 (6 bases). CDR3 size: 16 residues. The ends were cut back, 2 bases at V and 7 bases at J, with 21 bases in the middle. CDR1 is SGHAT, CDR2 FQNNGV, per germline. Full variable domain (outside the CDR3, taken from reference TRBV11-2 and TRBJ2-7): EAGVAQSPRYKIIEKRQSVAFWCNPISGHATLYWYQQILGQGPKLLIQFQNNGVVDDSQLPKDRFSAERLKGVDSTLKIQPAKLEDSAVYLCASSLWRGRVSGEQYFGPGTRLTVT.

The chain employs TRBV6-5 and TRBJ1-5; tentative D call: TRBD1 (6 bases). V lost 2 bases and J 6 bases, leaving 14 bases between the germline ends. The CDR3 runs 15 residues. CDR1 MNHEY and CDR2 SVGAGI come from the germline V gene. This CDR3 is CASSYRRGGLQPQHF. CDR3 DNA sequence: TGTGCCAGCAGTTACCGGAGGGGGGGTCTTCAGCCCCAGCATTTT.

The chain carries TRBV6-1 and TRBJ2-1; 11 bases agree with TRBD2. This CDR3 has 15 amino acids. The V segment lost 1 base and the J segment 8 bases; nucleotides outside the gene matches: 4. Per the germline V gene, CDR1 is MNHNS and CDR2 is SASEGT. The CDR3 DNA reads TGTGCCAGCAGTGAAGTCACTAGCGGGAGATATGAGCAGTTCTTC. Residues: CASSEVTSGRYEQFF.

This clone was seen at least ten times. The rearrangement joins TRBV2 to TRBJ1-5, with D maybe TRBD1 (5 bases). Germline assignment: CDR1 SNHLY and CDR2 FYNNEI. The CDR3 is 15 residues long. The V end was cut by 0 bases, the J end by 4 bases, with 10 bases between. CDR3 DNA: TGTGCCAGCAGTGAAGCGGTGGGGCAGAATCAGCCCCAGCATTTT. Encoded protein: CASSEAVGQNQPQHF.

This clone was seen only once. The V and J genes are TRBV28 and TRBJ1-1; D remains ambiguous. Germline CDR1 MDHEN, CDR2 SYDVKM. Trimming removed 4 bases from V and 7 bases from J, with 7 bases in between. There are 11 residues in the CDR3. The CDR3 reads CASSSTLEAFF. The CDR3, as DNA: TGTGCCAGCAGTTCAACCCTTGAAGCTTTCTTT.

This chain's CDR3 is CASSPGTSGGRVAQYF. The CDR3 region has the DNA TGTGCCAGCAGTCCCGGGACTAGCGGGGGGAGGGTTGCGCAGTATTTT. The chain uses TRBV27 and TRBJ2-3, with 15 bases aligning to TRBD2. V lost 5 bases and J lost 10; bases outside the gene matches: 10. The CDR3 length is 16 residues. Germline V lookup: CDR1 MNHEY, CDR2 SMNVEV (reference sequence).

This chain connects TRBV9 to TRBJ1-4; possibly TRBD1 for D (5 bases). There are 15 residues in the CDR3. Germline V gives CDR1 SGDLS, CDR2 YYNGEE. V gave up 3 bases and J gave up 8 bases, with 17 bases separating them. This CDR3 reads CASSASDFRGEKLFF. In DNA form, the CDR3 reads TGTGCCAGCAGCGCGTCGGACTTTAGGGGAGAAAAACTGTTTTTT.

The rearrangement links TRBV28 to TRBJ2-5; D gene uncertain. CDR3 length: 14 amino acids. The germline V and J ends were trimmed by 2 bases and 1 base, with 8 bases remaining between them. Germline V gene sequence: CDR1 MDHEN, CDR2 SYDVKM. The CDR3 here is CASSLGSSQETQYF. CDR3 DNA: TGTGCCAGCAGTTTAGGATCAAGCCAAGAGACCCAGTACTTC.

This chain connects TRBV27 to TRBJ2-6, with unresolved D. V lost 5 bases and J 0 bases, leaving 5 bases between the germline ends. This CDR3 has 14 amino acids. Germline V gene lookup returns CDR1 MNHEY and CDR2 SMNVEV (reference sequence). Here the CDR3 DNA reads TGTGCCAGCAGTCCACTCTCTGGGGCCAACGTCCTGACTTTC. Translated: CASSPLSGANVLTF.

This clone was seen a few times. V is TRBV7-9 and J is TRBJ1-3, with D maybe TRBD1 (5 bases). The V and J ends lost 6 bases and 0 bases respectively, with 15 bases between them. The germline CDR1 and CDR2 sequences are SEHNR and FQNEAQ (reference sequence). The CDR3 consists of 16 residues. CDR3 sequence reads: CASSPGTARSGNTIYF. CDR3 bases: TGTGCCAGCAGTCCCGGGACGGCACGCTCTGGAAACACCATATATTTT. The full variable domain, rest sourced from reference TRBV7-9 and TRBJ1-3, is DTGVSQNPRHKITKRGQNVTFRCDPISEHNRLYWYRQTLGQGPEFLTYFQNEAQLEKSRLLSDRFSAERPKGSFSTLEIQRTEQGDSAMYLCASSPGTARSGNTIYFGEGSWLTVV.

CDR3 residues: CASSLSLGRTDTQYF. In DNA, the CDR3 is TGTGCCAGCAGCTTATCCCTAGGACGCACAGATACGCAGTATTTT. J is TRBJ2-3 and V is TRBV7-2, with unresolved D. From germline, CDR1 is SGHTA and CDR2 FQGNSA. V was clipped by 2 bases and J by 1 base, with 10 bases between them. This CDR3 comprises 15 residues.

V is TRBV7-7 and J is TRBJ2-2; 8 bases match TRBD1. This CDR3 has 14 amino acids. The germline V gene has CDR1 SSHAT and CDR2 FNYEAQ (reference sequence). J lost 4 bases, V lost 5 bases, and 3 bases had no gene match. The CDR3 region is CASSLGTGTGELFF. In nucleotides, the CDR3 is TGTGCCAGCAGCCTGGGGACAGGCACCGGGGAGCTGTTTTTT.

The chain is built from TRBV19 and TRBJ2-1; 9 nucleotides agree with TRBD2. From germline, CDR1 is LNHDA and CDR2 SQIVND (reference sequence). The CDR3 length is 15 residues. V shed 5 bases and J 0 bases; nucleotides not matched to a gene: 2. The CDR3 loop is CASSYSGSSYNEQFF. CDR3 nucleotide sequence: TGTGCCAGTAGTTATAGCGGGAGCTCCTACAATGAGCAGTTCTTC.

The gene calls are TRBV19 and TRBJ2-1; a possible D gene is TRBD2 (5 bases). V was cut by 9 bases and J by 6 bases, with 15 bases left in between. Germline V CDR1 and CDR2: LNHDA, SQIVND (reference sequence). The CDR3 is 13 residues long. In DNA form, the CDR3 reads TGTGCCAGCAGACTAAACGCCCGCAATGAGCAGTTCTTC. Translated, it gives CASRLNARNEQFF. The variable domain in full, with the rest retrieved from reference TRBV19 and TRBJ2-1, is DGGITQSPKYLFRKEGQNVTLSCEQNLNHDAMYWYRQDPGQGLRLIYYSQIVNDFQKGDIAEGYSVSREKKESFPLTVTSAQKNPTAFYLCASRLNARNEQFFGPGTRLTVL.

The V gene is TRBV18, the J gene TRBJ2-2, with no clear D. The length of the CDR3 is 16 residues. The ends were cut back, 1 base at V and 0 bases at J, with 9 bases in the middle. From germline, CDR1 is KGHSH and CDR2 LQKENI. The CDR3 loop is CASSPREAANTGELFF. DNA of the CDR3: TGTGCCAGCTCACCACGAGAGGCCGCGAACACCGGGGAGCTGTTTTTT.

Only a few counts were recorded for this clone. The CDR3 is CASIGGVASTDTQYF. As DNA, the CDR3 is TGTGCCAGCATCGGGGGGGTCGCTAGCACAGATACGCAGTATTTT. V gene TRBV25-1 combines with J gene TRBJ2-3; 8 bases match TRBD2. V lost 7 bases and J lost 0; bases outside the gene matches: 6. This CDR3 spans 15 amino acids. CDR1 is MGHDK and CDR2 is SYGVNS in the germline V gene.

The rearrangement joins TRBV10-3 to TRBJ2-7; D is unclear. Germline values: CDR1 ENHRY, CDR2 SYGVKD. The V end lost 1 base, the J end lost 3 bases, and 7 bases lay between the germline ends. CDR3 length equals 13 residues. DNA of the CDR3: TGTGCCATCAGTGAGTACTCGGACTACGAGCAGTACTTC. Protein product: CAISEYSDYEQYF.

This chain links TRBV9 with TRBJ2-1; D not certain. Germline V lookup: CDR1 SGDLS, CDR2 YYNGEE. V was pared by 0 bases and J by 7 bases, with 8 bases between. This CDR3 is built from 13 residues. This CDR3 is CASSVVSANEQFF. The CDR3 nucleotides are TGTGCCAGCAGCGTAGTGAGCGCGAATGAGCAGTTCTTC.

Written as DNA, the CDR3 is TGTGCCAGCAGTCCCCGGGGGGTAGGTTACACTGAAGCTTTCTTT. It translates to CASSPRGVGYTEAFF. The V call is TRBV7-8, the J call TRBJ1-1; possibly TRBD1 for D (5 bases). Per germline, CDR1 SGHVS and CDR2 FQNEAQ. V was trimmed by 6 bases and J by 3 bases, leaving 17 bases between them. CDR3 length equals 15 residues.

The chain recombines TRBV6-6 with TRBJ2-1, with D unclear. Germline V gives CDR1 MNHNY, CDR2 SVGAGI (reference sequence). Deletions cut 6 bases from V and 6 bases from J, with 18 bases between. There are 15 residues in the CDR3. The CDR3 spells CASRKVANSGNEQFF. CDR3 in DNA: TGTGCCAGCAGAAAGGTCGCCAATTCGGGCAATGAGCAGTTCTTC.